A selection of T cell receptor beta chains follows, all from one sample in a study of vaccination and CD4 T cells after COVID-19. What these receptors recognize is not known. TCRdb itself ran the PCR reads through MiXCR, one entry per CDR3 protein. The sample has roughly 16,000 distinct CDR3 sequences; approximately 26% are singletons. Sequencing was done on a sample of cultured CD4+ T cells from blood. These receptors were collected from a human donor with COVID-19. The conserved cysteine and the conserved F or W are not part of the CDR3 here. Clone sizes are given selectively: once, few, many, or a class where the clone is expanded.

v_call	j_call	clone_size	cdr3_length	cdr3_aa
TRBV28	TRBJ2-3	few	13	ASSTPGSSTDTQY
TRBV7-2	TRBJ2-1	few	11	ASSLAGTNEQF
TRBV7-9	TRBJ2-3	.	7	ATRDTQY
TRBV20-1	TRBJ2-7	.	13	SARGDRGNPYEQY
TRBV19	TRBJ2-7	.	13	ASSRGGPSTYEQY
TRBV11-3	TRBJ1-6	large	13	ASSLDSRAGSPLH
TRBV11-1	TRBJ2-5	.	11	ASSFGGGETQY
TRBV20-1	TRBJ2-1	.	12	SAQGTGGRNEQF
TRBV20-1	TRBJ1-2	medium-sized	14	SARVGQGATIGGYT
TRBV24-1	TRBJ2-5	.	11	ATSDPAGETQY
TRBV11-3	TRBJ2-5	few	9	ASRLGETQY
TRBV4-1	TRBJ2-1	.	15	ASSPFFLGLRRDEQF
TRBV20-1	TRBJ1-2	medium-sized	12	SASSGQTSYGYT
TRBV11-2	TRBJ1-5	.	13	ASSADLGSAQPQH
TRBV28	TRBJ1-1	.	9	ASSFSLEAF
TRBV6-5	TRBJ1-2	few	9	ASSFLDGYT
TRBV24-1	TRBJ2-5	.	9	ATSEGGTQY
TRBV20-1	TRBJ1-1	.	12	SARGQGKRTEAF
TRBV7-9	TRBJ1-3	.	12	ASSFNRGGNTIY
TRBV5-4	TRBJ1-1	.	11	ASSFDRRGEAF
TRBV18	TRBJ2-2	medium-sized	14	ASSPLPNANTGELF
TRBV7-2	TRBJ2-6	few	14	ASSLAPGAGANVLT
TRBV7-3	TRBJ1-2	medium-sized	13	ASSLFGRGPDGYT
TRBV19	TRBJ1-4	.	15	ASSTGTGGVTNEKLF
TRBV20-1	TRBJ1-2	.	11	SALGPGGDGYT
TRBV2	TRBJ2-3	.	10	ASSAWVDTQY
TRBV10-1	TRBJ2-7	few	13	ASSAGAKGSYEQY
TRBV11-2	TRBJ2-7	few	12	ASSPHLGIYEQY
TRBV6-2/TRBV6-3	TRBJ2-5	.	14	ASSLRLAGGVETQY
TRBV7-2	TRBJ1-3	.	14	ASSRTVTNSGNTIY